What follows are 18 T cell receptor beta chains derived from one specimen sequenced in a study of beta chain features in type 1 diabetes. Every isolated RNA sample was fully reverse transcribed, so sequencing captured expressed TCRB transcripts. Only in-frame clones appear in the TCRdb table, and some are missing; sequencing was by immunoSEQ multiplex PCR. The table records 150,000 to 170,000 clones, approximately 8.1% of them present only once. The sequencing input was central memory CD4+ T cells from blood. All receptors derive from a man between 18 and 29 years old in good health.

The chain carries TRBV5-1 and TRBJ2-6; D is ambiguous. The germline V gene encodes CDR1 SGHRS and CDR2 YFSETQ. V dropped 3 bases and J dropped 0 bases, with 13 bases sitting between them. This CDR3 is 17 amino acids long. CDR3 sequence (DNA): TGCGCCAGCAGCTCCTCGGTAACCGGCTCTGGGGCCAACGTCCTGACTTTC. Translation: CASSSSVTGSGANVLTF. Full variable domain (missing parts from reference TRBV5-1 and TRBJ2-6): KAGVTQTPRYLIKTRGQQVTLSCSPISGHRSVSWYQQTPGQGLQFLFEYFSETQRNKGNFPGRFSGRQFSNSRSEMNVSTLELGDSALYLCASSSSVTGSGANVLTFGAGSRLTVL.

The rearrangement joins TRBV6-5 to TRBJ1-1; D may be TRBD1 (5 bases). The CDR3 has 14 amino acids. CDR1 and CDR2 from the germline V gene are MNHEY and SVGAGI. V lost 8 bases to trimming and J lost 4 bases, with 17 bases between them. CDR3 amino acids: CASRRGSQGTEAFF. CDR3 nucleotide sequence: TGTGCCAGCCGGAGGGGCAGCCAGGGCACTGAAGCTTTCTTT.

The genes are TRBV18 and TRBJ2-1, with TRBD2 matching 10 bases. Germline CDR1 is KGHSH and CDR2 is LQKENI. The ends lost 2 bases at V and 7 bases at J; junction bases unmatched: 8. CDR3 size: 16 residues. In DNA form, the CDR3 reads TGTGCCAGCTCACCAATCCTAGCGGGGGTTCAGAATGAGCAGTTCTTC. This gives the protein CASSPILAGVQNEQFF.

This clone was counted between two and nine times. This chain links TRBV7-2 with TRBJ2-1; D may be TRBD2 (5 bases). Trimming took 1 base from V and 0 from J, leaving 10 bases between them. CDR3 size: 16 residues. Germline CDR1 reads SGHTA; CDR2 reads FQGNSA. The CDR3 DNA is TGTGCCAGCAGCTTAGTCAGCGGCAGCTCCTACAATGAGCAGTTCTTC. Translation: CASSLVSGSSYNEQFF.

This clone has just a few counts. V usage is TRBV28 and J usage is TRBJ2-1, with a weak D call TRBD1 (6 bases). The V gene's germline CDR1 is MDHEN and CDR2 SYDVKM. The V gene lost 6 bases and the J gene lost 3 bases, with 12 bases spanning the gap. CDR3 size: 14 residues. CDR3 loop: CASSQGGVYNEQFF. Here the CDR3 DNA reads TGTGCCAGCAGCCAAGGGGGAGTCTACAATGAGCAGTTCTTC.

This clone was seen at least ten times. The chain combines TRBV19 with TRBJ2-5; D gene unclear. This CDR3 comprises 14 residues. The germline V and J ends were trimmed by 3 bases and 0 bases, with 8 bases remaining between them. From germline, CDR1 is LNHDA and CDR2 SQIVND (reference sequence). CDR3 in amino acids: CASSIPGYQETQYF. CDR3 DNA sequence: TGTGCCAGTAGTATCCCAGGCTACCAAGAGACCCAGTACTTC.

This clone was counted many times. The chain uses TRBV10-3 and TRBJ2-5; TRBD2 matches 8 bases. The CDR3 has 17 amino acids. V was pared by 3 bases and J by 5 bases, with 14 bases of the junction left unmatched. The germline V gene encodes CDR1 ENHRY and CDR2 SYGVKD. CDR3 DNA: TGTGCCATCAGTGACCCTTCGGGGGGGGACAATCAGGAGACCCAGTACTTC. Translation gives CAISDPSGGDNQETQYF.

The rearrangement joins TRBV6-6 to TRBJ2-5, with 8 bases lining up with TRBD2. The junction had 4 bases not matched to a gene; V was cut back by 2 bases and J by 5 bases. The CDR3 loop spans 14 amino acids. Per germline, CDR1 MNHNY and CDR2 SVGAGI (reference sequence). CDR3 nucleotides: TGTGCCAGCAGTTACCGGGAGGGTGGGGAGACCCAGTACTTC. As protein: CASSYREGGETQYF.

This clone was counted at least ten times. This chain joins TRBV18 and TRBJ1-6, with TRBD1 matching 7 bases. The CDR3 runs 15 residues. The germline CDR1 and CDR2 sequences are KGHSH and LQKENI. The V gene end was trimmed by 3 bases and the J gene end by 10 bases; junction bases not matched to a gene: 9. CDR3 in DNA: TGTGCCAGCTCACCCCTATACAGGGGTAGCTCACCCCTCCACTTT. This sequence encodes CASSPLYRGSSPLHF.

This clone appeared a few times. The V call is TRBV5-4, the J call TRBJ2-3; 14 bases line up with TRBD2. CDR1 is SGHNT and CDR2 is YYREEE in the germline V gene (reference sequence). The CDR3 contains 18 residues. The ends lost 0 bases at V and 5 bases at J; junction bases unmatched: 8. The CDR3 DNA reads as TGTGCCAGCAGCTTGGGGGGACTAGCGGGAGTACGGGGAGATACGCAGTATTTT. Its protein is CASSLGGLAGVRGDTQYF.

This clone was seen only a few times. The chain recombines TRBV7-2 with TRBJ2-3; 8 bases align to TRBD1. Germline CDR1 SGHTA, CDR2 FQGNSA. V shed 0 bases, J shed 7 bases, and the junction held 6 bases outside the gene matches. CDR3 size: 15 residues. CDR3 DNA sequence: TGTGCCAGCAGCTTAGCTGGACAGGGTCAATATACGCAGTATTTT. Translated, it gives CASSLAGQGQYTQYF.

This clone was observed a few times. The gene calls are TRBV14 and TRBJ1-1; TRBD1 matches 11 bases. Germline V gives CDR1 SGHDN, CDR2 FVKESK. Trimming at V came to 7 bases and at J to 4 bases, leaving 8 bases not matched to a gene. The CDR3 spans 15 residues. The DNA of the CDR3 is TGTGCCAGCAAGGGAACCGGGACAGGGGGCACTGAAGCTTTCTTT. It translates to CASKGTGTGGTEAFF.

This clone was seen many times. The CDR3 coding sequence is TGTGCCAGCAGGGCGGGACTAGCGGTCAATGAGCAGTTCTTC. Amino acids: CASRAGLAVNEQFF. The genes are TRBV2 and TRBJ2-1, with 11 bases identical to TRBD2. V gave up 6 bases and J gave up 6 bases; unmatched junction bases: 4. The CDR3 length is 14 residues. The V gene's germline CDR1 is SNHLY and CDR2 FYNNEI.

This clone was seen many times. This rearrangement joins TRBV5-1 to TRBJ2-2, with D tentatively TRBD2 (7 bases). CDR1 and CDR2 (germline): SGHRS, YFSETQ. This CDR3 comprises 14 residues. V was cut by 4 bases and J by 4 bases, with 11 bases left in between. The CDR3 spells CASSRGGGTGELFF. As DNA, the CDR3 is TGCGCCAGCAGCCGCGGGGGCGGCACCGGGGAGCTGTTTTTT.

The rearrangement uses TRBV9 and TRBJ2-2; tentative D call: TRBD1 (6 bases). This CDR3 comprises 14 residues. V was clipped by 1 base and J by 6 bases, with 10 bases between them. The germline gives CDR1 SGDLS, CDR2 YYNGEE. The CDR3 DNA follows: TGTGCCAGCAGCGTAAGGGGGATCTCCGGGGAGCTGTTTTTT. It encodes CASSVRGISGELFF.

This clone occurred a few times. The V gene is TRBV5-1, the J gene TRBJ1-1, with 7 bases aligning to TRBD1. The CDR3 contains 15 residues. Germline assignment: CDR1 SGHRS and CDR2 YFSETQ. The V gene end was trimmed by 0 bases and the J gene end by 3 bases; junction bases not matched to a gene: 5. In DNA, the CDR3 is TGCGCCAGCAGCTTGGAGACCAGGGGGGACACTGAAGCTTTCTTT. Translating gives CASSLETRGDTEAFF.

In this sample, this clone turned up many times. V usage is TRBV6-1 and J usage is TRBJ2-2; unclear D gene. The CDR3 is made up of 14 amino acids. Looked up from germline, CDR1 is MNHNS and CDR2 is SASEGT. V was trimmed by 7 bases and J by 4 bases, leaving 13 bases between them. The CDR3 loop reads CASIQLLSTGELFF. The DNA for the CDR3 is TGTGCCAGCATACAGCTCCTTAGCACCGGGGAGCTGTTTTTT.

The V gene is TRBV30, the J gene TRBJ1-1, with unresolved D. The CDR3 contains 13 residues. V was trimmed by 4 bases and J by 2 bases, leaving 11 bases between them. The germline V gene encodes CDR1 GTSNPN and CDR2 SVGIG (reference sequence). This chain's CDR3 is CAWTEYPNTEAFF. CDR3 in DNA: TGTGCCTGGACCGAGTACCCAAACACTGAAGCTTTCTTT. The full variable domain, rest sourced from reference TRBV30 and TRBJ1-1, is SQTIHQWPATLVQPVGSPLSLECTVEGTSNPNLYWYRQAAGRGLQLLFYSVGIGQISSEVPQNLSASRPQDRQFILSSKKLLLSDSGFYLCAWTEYPNTEAFFGQGTRLTVV.